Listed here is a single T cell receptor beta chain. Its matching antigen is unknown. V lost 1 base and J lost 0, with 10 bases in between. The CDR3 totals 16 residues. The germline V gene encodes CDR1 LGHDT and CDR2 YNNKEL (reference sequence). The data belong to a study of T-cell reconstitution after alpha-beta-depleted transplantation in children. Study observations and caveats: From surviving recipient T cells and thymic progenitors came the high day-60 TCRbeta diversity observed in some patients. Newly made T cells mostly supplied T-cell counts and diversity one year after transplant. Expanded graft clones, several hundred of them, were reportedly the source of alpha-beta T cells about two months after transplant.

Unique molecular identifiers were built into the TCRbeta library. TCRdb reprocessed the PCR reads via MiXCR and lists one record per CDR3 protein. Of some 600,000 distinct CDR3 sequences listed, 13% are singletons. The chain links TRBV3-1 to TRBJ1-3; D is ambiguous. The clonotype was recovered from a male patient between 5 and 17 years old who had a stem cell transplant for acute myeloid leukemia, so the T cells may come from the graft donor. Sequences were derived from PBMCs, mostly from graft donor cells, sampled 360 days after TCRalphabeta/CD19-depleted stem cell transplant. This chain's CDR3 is CASSQVDGHSGNTIYF. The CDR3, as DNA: TGTGCCAGCAGCCAAGTGGACGGCCACTCTGGAAACACCATATATTTT.